This T cell receptor beta chain was documented in a study of post-analysis software for immune sequencing data. The overall study: Courses of disease covered relapsing-remitting, secondary progressive and progressive-relapsing multiple sclerosis. Findings and caveats of the study: Patients had higher frequencies than controls of five TRBV segments, including TRBV5-6, TRBV5-1 and TRBV20-1. When compared against controls, multiple sclerosis patients showed significantly lower normalized Chao1 diversity.

In regard to this clonotype: Its antigen is not identified.

The germline V gene encodes CDR1 SGHRS and CDR2 YFSETQ. The CDR3 is made up of 15 amino acids. V dropped 0 bases and J dropped 4; count of bases not matched to a gene: 2. Unique molecular identifiers had been added to the TCR beta cDNA libraries. Out of roughly 0.85 to 10 million T cells, a few hundred thousand cDNA molecules were generated. Via MiXCR, TCRdb re-called the PCR reads, giving one row per CDR3 protein. The sample contains hundreds of thousands of distinct CDR3 sequences, approximately 57% of which appear only once. This TCR came from a girl aged 5 to 17 with multiple sclerosis. Sequenced: blood. This chain uses TRBV5-1 with TRBJ1-5; 9 bases align to TRBD1. CDR3 protein: CASSLDRGRNQPQHF. DNA of the CDR3: TGCGCCAGCAGCTTGGACAGGGGGCGGAATCAGCCCCAGCATTTT.